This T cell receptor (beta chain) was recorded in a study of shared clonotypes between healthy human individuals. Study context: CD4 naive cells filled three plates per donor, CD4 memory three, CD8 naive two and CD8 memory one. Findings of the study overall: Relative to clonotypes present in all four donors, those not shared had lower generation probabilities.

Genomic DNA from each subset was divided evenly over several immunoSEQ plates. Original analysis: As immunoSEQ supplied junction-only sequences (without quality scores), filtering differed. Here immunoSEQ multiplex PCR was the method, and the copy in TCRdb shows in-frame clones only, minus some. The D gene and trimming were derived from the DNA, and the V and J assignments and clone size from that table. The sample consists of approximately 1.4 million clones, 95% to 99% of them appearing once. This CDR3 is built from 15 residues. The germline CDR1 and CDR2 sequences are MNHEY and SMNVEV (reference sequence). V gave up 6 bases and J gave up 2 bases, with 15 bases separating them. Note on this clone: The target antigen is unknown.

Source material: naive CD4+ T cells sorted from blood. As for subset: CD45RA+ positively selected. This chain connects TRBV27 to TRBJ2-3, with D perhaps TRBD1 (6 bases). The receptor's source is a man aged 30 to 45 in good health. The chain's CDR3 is CASSYLGQSTDTQYF. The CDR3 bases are TGTGCCAGCAGCTACCTCGGACAGTCCACAGATACGCAGTATTTT.